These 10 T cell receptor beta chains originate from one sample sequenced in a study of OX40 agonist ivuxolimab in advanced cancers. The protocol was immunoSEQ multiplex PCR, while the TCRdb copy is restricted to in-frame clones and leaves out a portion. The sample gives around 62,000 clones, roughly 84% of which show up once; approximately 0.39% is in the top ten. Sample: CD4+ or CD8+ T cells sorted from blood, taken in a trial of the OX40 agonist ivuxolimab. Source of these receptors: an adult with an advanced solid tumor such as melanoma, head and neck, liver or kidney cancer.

In nucleotides, the CDR3 is TGTGCCAGCAGCTTGGAAGGCCAGGGGGCAGGGGAGCAGTTCTTC. Its translation: CASSLEGQGAGEQFF. The chain combines TRBV5-4 with TRBJ2-1; 8 positions agree with TRBD1. Germline CDR1 reads SGHNT; CDR2 reads YYREEE (reference sequence). The CDR3 contains 15 residues. The V segment lost 0 bases and the J segment 10 bases; nucleotides outside the gene matches: 9.

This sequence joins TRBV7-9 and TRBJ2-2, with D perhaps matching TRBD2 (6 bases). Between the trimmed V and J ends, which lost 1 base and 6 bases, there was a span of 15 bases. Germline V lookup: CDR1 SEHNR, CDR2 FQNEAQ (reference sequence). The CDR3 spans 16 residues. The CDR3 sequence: CASSLEAGLAAGELFF. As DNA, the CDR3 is TGTGCCAGCAGCTTAGAAGCAGGGTTAGCGGCCGGGGAGCTGTTTTTT.

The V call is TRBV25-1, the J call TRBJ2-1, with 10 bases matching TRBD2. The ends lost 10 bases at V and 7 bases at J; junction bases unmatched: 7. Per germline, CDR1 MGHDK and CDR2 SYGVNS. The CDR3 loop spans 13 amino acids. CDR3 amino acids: CATQRGGRNEQFF. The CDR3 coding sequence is TGTGCCACGCAGCGGGGGGGAAGGAATGAGCAGTTCTTC.

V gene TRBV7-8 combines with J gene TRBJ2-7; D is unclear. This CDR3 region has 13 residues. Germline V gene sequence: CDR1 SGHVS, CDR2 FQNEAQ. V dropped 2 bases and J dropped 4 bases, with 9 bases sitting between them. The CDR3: CASSLLAPYEQYF. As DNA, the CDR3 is TGTGCCAGCAGCTTACTCGCGCCGTACGAGCAGTACTTC. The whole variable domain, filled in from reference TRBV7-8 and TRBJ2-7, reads GAGVSQSPRYKVAKRGQDVALRCDPISGHVSLFWYQQALGQGPEFLTYFQNEAQLDKSGLPSDRFFAERPEGSVSTLKIQRTQQEDSAVYLCASSLLAPYEQYFGPGTRLTVT.

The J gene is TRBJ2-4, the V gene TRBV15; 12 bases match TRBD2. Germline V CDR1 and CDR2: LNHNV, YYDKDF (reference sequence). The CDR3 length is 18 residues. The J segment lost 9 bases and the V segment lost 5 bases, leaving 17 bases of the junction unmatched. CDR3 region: CATSSPASGGAFRSIQYF. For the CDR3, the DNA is TGTGCCACCAGCTCTCCAGCTAGCGGGGGGGCCTTTAGGAGCATTCAGTACTTC.

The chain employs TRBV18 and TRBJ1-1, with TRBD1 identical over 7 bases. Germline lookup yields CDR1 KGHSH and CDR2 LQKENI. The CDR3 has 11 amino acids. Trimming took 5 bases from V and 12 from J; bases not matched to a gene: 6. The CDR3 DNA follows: TGTGCCAGCTCAGCGGGACAGAATACTTTCTTT. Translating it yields CASSAGQNTFF.

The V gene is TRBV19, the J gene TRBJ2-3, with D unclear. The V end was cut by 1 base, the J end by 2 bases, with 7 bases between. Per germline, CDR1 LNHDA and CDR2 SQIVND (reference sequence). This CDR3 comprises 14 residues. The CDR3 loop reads CASSIGQNTDTQYF. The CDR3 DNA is TGTGCCAGTAGTATAGGTCAGAACACAGATACGCAGTATTTT.

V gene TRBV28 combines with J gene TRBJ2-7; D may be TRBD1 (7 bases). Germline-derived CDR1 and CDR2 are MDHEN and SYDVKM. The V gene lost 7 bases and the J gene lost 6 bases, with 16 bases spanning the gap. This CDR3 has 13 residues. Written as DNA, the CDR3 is TGTGCCAGCAAGGAAGGGGGCGGGGTCGAGCAGTACTTC. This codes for CASKEGGGVEQYF. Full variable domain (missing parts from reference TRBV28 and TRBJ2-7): DVKVTQSSRYLVKRTGEKVFLECVQDMDHENMFWYRQDPGLGLRLIYFSYDVKMKEKGDIPEGYSVSREKKERFSLILESASTNQTSMYLCASKEGGGVEQYFGPGTRLTVT.

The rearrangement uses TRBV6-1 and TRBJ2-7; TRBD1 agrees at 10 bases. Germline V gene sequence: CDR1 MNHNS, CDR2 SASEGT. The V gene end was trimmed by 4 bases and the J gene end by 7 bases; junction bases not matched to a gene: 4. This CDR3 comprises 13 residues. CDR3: CASSVTGGLEQYF. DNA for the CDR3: TGTGCCAGCAGTGTGACAGGGGGCCTGGAGCAGTACTTC.

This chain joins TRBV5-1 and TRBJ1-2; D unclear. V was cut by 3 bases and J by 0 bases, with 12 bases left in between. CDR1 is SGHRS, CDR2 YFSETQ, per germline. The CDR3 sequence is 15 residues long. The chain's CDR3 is CASSSRHDANYGYTF. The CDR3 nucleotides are TGCGCCAGCAGCTCGAGACATGACGCTAACTATGGCTACACCTTC.